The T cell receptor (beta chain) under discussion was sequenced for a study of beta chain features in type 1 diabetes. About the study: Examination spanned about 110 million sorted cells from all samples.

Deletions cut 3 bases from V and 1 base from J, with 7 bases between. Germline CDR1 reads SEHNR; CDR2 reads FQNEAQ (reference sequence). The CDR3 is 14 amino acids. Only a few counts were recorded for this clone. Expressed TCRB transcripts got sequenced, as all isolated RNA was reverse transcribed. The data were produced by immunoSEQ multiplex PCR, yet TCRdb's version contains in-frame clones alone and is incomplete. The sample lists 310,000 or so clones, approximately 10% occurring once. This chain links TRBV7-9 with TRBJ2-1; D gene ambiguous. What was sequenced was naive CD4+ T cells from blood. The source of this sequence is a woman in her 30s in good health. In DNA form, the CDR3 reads TGTGCCAGCAGCTTTAGTATATCCTACAATGAGCAGTTCTTC. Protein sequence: CASSFSISYNEQFF.